This TCR beta chain came from a study of CD8+ T cells in alopecia areata. Alopecia areata patients provided lesional scalp punch biopsies and peripheral blood. Study results and limitations: Lesional scalp, notably in alopecia totalis/universalis, had clonality above that of normal scalp.

The sequencing template was cDNA reverse transcribed from extracted RNA. Some clones are missing from TCRdb's copy, which holds only in-frame ones; the method was immunoSEQ multiplex PCR. The sample records fewer than 40,000 clones, around three fifths being singletons. With regard to this clone: Its antigen remains unidentified.

This CDR3 has 15 amino acids. V was pared by 1 base and J by 1 base, with 11 bases between. Germline V lookup: CDR1 GTSNPN, CDR2 SVGIG (reference sequence). The source material was NKG2D-high CD8+ T cells sorted from blood. The genes are TRBV30 and TRBJ2-1; D is undetermined. This receptor was taken from a human donor with alopecia areata. CDR3 in amino acids: CAWSGRGGSYNEQFF. CDR3 nucleotide sequence: TGTGCCTGGAGTGGTCGTGGCGGTTCCTACAATGAGCAGTTCTTC.